Given below is one T cell receptor beta chain in context. This sample is drawn from a study of shared T cell receptors in the human thymus. Germline CDR1 and CDR2: MNHEY and SVGAGI. CDR3 size: 14 residues. The germline V and J ends were trimmed by 0 bases and 1 base, with 7 bases remaining between them. Some clones are missing from TCRdb's copy, which holds only in-frame ones; the method was immunoSEQ multiplex PCR. In the table there are 450,000 to 650,000 clones, approximately 80% of which are singletons. The data also belong to a second study, concerning human thymus T cells. From that study: Among the donors, all were healthy Finnish infants having corrective surgery for congenital heart defects. Gene usage (both V and J) appeared biased in thymic and blood repertoires.

Sequenced sample: thymocytes. This TCR was recovered from a boy younger than two with a congenital heart defect. The V gene is TRBV6-5, the J gene TRBJ2-7; D is perhaps TRBD1 (6 bases). CDR3 DNA sequence: TGTGCCAGCAGTTACTCGGGGGCTTCCTACGAGCAGTACTTC. Its translation is CASSYSGASYEQYF.